Listed below are T cell receptor beta chains from one sample, sequenced in a study of blood T cell repertoires in COVID-19. Generated by immunoSEQ multiplex PCR, the TCRdb table keeps only in-frame clones and is missing some. In the table there are approximately 140,000 clones, 88% of which are singletons. Material for sequencing was peripheral blood. Receptors were obtained from a human donor in a cohort sampled during active COVID-19. Both conserved end residues are part of each CDR3. D genes are given only for firm matches. Clone size appears in some rows only: once, few, many, or a class for an expanded clone.

d_call j_call clone_size v_call cdr3_nt cdr3_aa
NA TRBJ2-1 NA TRBV11-2 TGTGCCAGCAGCCCTAAGGGGGCGGGATCTCGGAATGAGCAGTTCTTC CASSPKGAGSRNEQFF
TRBD2 TRBJ2-1 NA TRBV9 TGTGCCAGCACCACAGGACTAGCGGGACCCTACAATGAGCAGTTCTTC CASTTGLAGPYNEQFF
NA TRBJ1-1 once TRBV6-5 TGTGCCAGCTGGGACTGGGACACTGAAGCTTTCTTT CASWDWDTEAFF
TRBD1 TRBJ2-5 NA TRBV4-3 TGCGCCAGCAGCCAAGATCGGACAGGGGGGGAGACCCAGTACTTC CASSQDRTGGETQYF
NA TRBJ2-2 NA TRBV11-2 TGTGCCAGTTATAGGGGGACCGGGGAGCTGTTTTTT CASYRGTGELFF
NA TRBJ2-2 NA TRBV29-1 TGCAGCGCCTATAACACCGGGGAGCTGTTTTTT CSAYNTGELFF
NA TRBJ2-7 NA TRBV18 TGTGCCAGCTCACCAAACCCAGACTCCTACGAGCAGTACTTC CASSPNPDSYEQYF
NA TRBJ2-3 NA TRBV6-2/TRBV6-3 TGTGCCAGCAGCCAACTAGTTCGGACAGATACGCAGTATTTT CASSQLVRTDTQYF
TRBD1 TRBJ1-2 NA TRBV19 TGTGCCAGTAGTACCGAACGGACAGGACGAGGCTACACCTTC CASSTERTGRGYTF
TRBD2 TRBJ2-4 NA TRBV28 TGTGCCAGCAGTTCTACCACTAGCGGACAAAACATTCAGTACTTC CASSSTTSGQNIQYF
TRBD2 TRBJ2-1 NA TRBV29-1 TGCAGCGTTGAGCGGCTAGCGGATAATGAGCAGTTCTTC CSVERLADNEQFF
NA TRBJ2-3 NA TRBV11-2 TGTGCCAGCAGCTTAGGGCCGGGAGAACCCACAGATACGCAGTATTTT CASSLGPGEPTDTQYF
NA TRBJ1-2 NA TRBV20-1 TGCAGTGCTAGTCAGGCCAACGGCTACACCTTC CSASQANGYTF
NA TRBJ1-5 NA TRBV19 TGTGCCAGTAGTATTAGTAATCAGCCCCAGCATTTT CASSISNQPQHF
TRBD2 TRBJ2-3 once TRBV10-1 TGCGCCAGCAGTGAGGGGGCGGGGGATACTAGCGGGATCCGCGGCACAGATACGCAGTATTTT CASSEGAGDTSGIRGTDTQYF
TRBD2 TRBJ2-7 NA TRBV4-3 TGCGCCAGCAGCCAAGTCCCTAGCGGCTACGAGCAGTACTTC CASSQVPSGYEQYF
NA TRBJ2-3 NA TRBV5-4 TGTGCCAGCAGCCCGGGGAACAGACCACCCTCTAGCACAGATACGCAGTATTTT CASSPGNRPPSSTDTQYF
TRBD2 TRBJ2-1 NA TRBV5-1 TGCGCCAGCAGCTTGGCTACTAGCGGGGGGAATGAGCAGTTCTTC CASSLATSGGNEQFF
NA TRBJ2-5 NA TRBV20-1 TGCAGTGCTAGTAAGGGGAATTACATTATGAACCAAGAGACCCAGTACTTC CSASKGNYIMNQETQYF
TRBD2 TRBJ2-6 NA TRBV7-3 TGTGCCAGCAGCTCCCTGGGTAGCGGGAGGGGTGGGGCCAACGTCCTGACTTTC CASSSLGSGRGGANVLTF
NA TRBJ2-6 once TRBV6-5 TGTGCCAGCAGGCTTACGAGGGGGGCCAACGTCCTGACTTTC CASRLTRGANVLTF
NA TRBJ2-3 NA TRBV9 TGTGCCAGCAGCACACATACAGATACGCAGTATTTT CASSTHTDTQYF
TRBD1 TRBJ1-2 NA TRBV5-4 TGTGCCAGCAGCTTGGAGGGCTACAGGGGGCGAAACTATGGCTACACCTTC CASSLEGYRGRNYGYTF
TRBD1 TRBJ2-3 once TRBV6-2/TRBV6-3 TGTGCCAGCAGTTACGGGACAGGGGCCCCAGATACGCAGTATTTT CASSYGTGAPDTQYF
TRBD1 TRBJ1-1 NA TRBV5-1 TGCGCCAGCAGCCCCGGACAGGGATATGAAGCTTTCTTT CASSPGQGYEAFF
NA TRBJ2-7 NA TRBV28 TGTGCCAGCAGTTTATCCCAGGGAACCCTGAGCTCCTACGAGCAGTACTTC CASSLSQGTLSSYEQYF
NA TRBJ2-1 NA TRBV2 TGTGCCAGCAGTGTTGGGCGGGATGCGTCCTACAATGAGCAGTTCTTC CASSVGRDASYNEQFF
TRBD2 TRBJ2-3 NA TRBV6-5 TGTGCCAGCAGACTAGCGGGGGGCACAGATACGCAGTATTTT CASRLAGGTDTQYF